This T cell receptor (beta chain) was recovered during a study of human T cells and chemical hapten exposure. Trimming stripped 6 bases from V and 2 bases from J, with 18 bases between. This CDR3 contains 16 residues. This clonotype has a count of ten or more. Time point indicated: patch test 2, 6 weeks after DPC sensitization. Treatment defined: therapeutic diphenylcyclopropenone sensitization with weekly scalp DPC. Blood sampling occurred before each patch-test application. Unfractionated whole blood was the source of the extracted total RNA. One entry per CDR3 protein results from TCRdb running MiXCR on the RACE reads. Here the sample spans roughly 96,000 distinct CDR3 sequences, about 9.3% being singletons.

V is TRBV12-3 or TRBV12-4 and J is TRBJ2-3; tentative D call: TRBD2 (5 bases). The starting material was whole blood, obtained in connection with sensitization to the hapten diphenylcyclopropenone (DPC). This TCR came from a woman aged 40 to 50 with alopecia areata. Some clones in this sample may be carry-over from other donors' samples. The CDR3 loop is CASRRGLGSPTDTQYF. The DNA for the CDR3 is TGTGCCAGCAGGAGAGGGTTGGGTTCACCCACAGATACGCAGTATTTT.